This TCR beta chain was obtained from a study of cytomegalovirus exposure and HLA in healthy donors. Study-wide context: T cells numbering around 180 million yielded some 100 million unique TCR beta sequences in an earlier analysis. Study-wide results and limits: In a later analysis, several top co-occurrence clusters appeared linked to parvovirus B19, influenza, CMV and Epstein-Barr virus.

It was with 60 Vbeta and 13 Jbeta primers that the PCR ran. Produced via immunoSEQ multiplex PCR; TCRdb's table is partial and in-frame only. Of roughly 200,000 clones in the sample, roughly 74% were seen once. This clone has more than one count but fewer than ten. The antigen is not known. V gave up 3 bases and J gave up 8 bases, with 17 bases separating them. Germline values: CDR1 SGDLS, CDR2 YYNGEE. This CDR3 spans 15 amino acids. Sample: PBMCs. The sequence derives from a woman aged 30 to 39 in good health and CMV-seronegative. The genes are TRBV9 and TRBJ1-4; a weak D match, TRBD1 (6 bases). This CDR3 is CASSARAGEGEKLFF. In DNA form, the CDR3 reads TGTGCCAGCAGCGCCCGGGCAGGGGAGGGGGAAAAACTGTTTTTT.